This T cell receptor beta chain is drawn from a study of blood T cell repertoires in COVID-19. Profiled with immunoSEQ multiplex PCR; TCRdb holds only in-frame clones, not every one. This table holds approximately 93,000 clones, 77% found once. CDR3 length: 13 residues. Deletions cut 1 base from V and 0 bases from J, with 5 bases between. Per the germline V gene, CDR1 is SGHDT and CDR2 is YYEEEE. Sequencing used peripheral blood. This sequence was found in a woman older than 75 with acute or convalescent COVID-19. The gene calls are TRBV5-6 and TRBJ2-7; TRBD2 is a possible D gene (5 bases). In DNA, the CDR3 is TGTGCCAGCAGCTTGACTAGCTCCTACGAGCAGTACTTC. It yields the protein CASSLTSSYEQYF.